These T cell receptor beta chains were read from a single sample in a study of T cells after somatic rescue of genetic block. Profiled with immunoSEQ multiplex PCR; TCRdb holds only in-frame clones, not every one. The sample has around 15,000 clones; about 70% are singletons. Sequencing input: peripheral blood mononuclear cells (PBMCs). The receptors originated from a man aged 18 to 30. Both conserved end residues are part of each CDR3. The D gene is left open where the match is weak. Size is stated for part of the rows, as once, few or many counts, or as a class when the clone is expanded.

j_call clone_size d_call v_call cdr3_aa cdr3_nt
TRBJ1-1 . . TRBV18 CASSPGDGVRGTEAFF TGTGCCAGCTCACCAGGGGACGGAGTACGGGGCACTGAAGCTTTCTTT
TRBJ2-3 few TRBD2 TRBV4-1 CASSQGASGGTDTQYF TGCGCCAGCAGCCAAGGGGCTAGCGGGGGCACAGATACGCAGTATTTT
TRBJ1-2 . . TRBV6-5 CASSRVGGDYGYTF TGTGCCAGCAGTCGGGTCGGGGGAGACTATGGCTACACCTTC
TRBJ2-7 . TRBD1 TRBV11-2 CASSFQGAGEQYF TGTGCCAGCAGCTTCCAGGGGGCAGGCGAGCAGTACTTC
TRBJ1-4 . . TRBV27 CASSTSRVSFNEKLFF TGTGCCAGCAGTACGAGTCGGGTCTCTTTTAATGAAAAACTGTTTTTT
TRBJ2-3 few . TRBV7-3 CASSLRGRDTQYF TGTGCCAGCAGCTTAAGGGGTAGAGATACGCAGTATTTT
TRBJ2-1 . TRBD1 TRBV11-2 CASSFLRDRDHNEQFF TGTGCCAGCAGCTTTCTCCGGGACAGGGACCACAATGAGCAGTTCTTC
TRBJ2-1 few . TRBV21-1 CASSSRTGNDDEQFF TGTGCCAGCAGCTCCCGGACAGGGAATGACGATGAGCAGTTCTTC
TRBJ1-5 . TRBD1 TRBV28 CASSLTGVGNQPQHF TGTGCCAGCAGTTTGACAGGGGTTGGCAATCAGCCCCAGCATTTT
TRBJ2-5 once TRBD2 TRBV5-4 CASSLGGRAVARGTQYF TGTGCCAGCAGCTTAGGTGGGAGGGCCGTAGCCAGAGGGACCCAGTACTTC
TRBJ2-5 few . TRBV5-1 CASSPGGQVQETQYF TGCGCCAGCAGCCCCGGAGGGCAAGTCCAAGAGACCCAGTACTTC
TRBJ2-7 . TRBD2 TRBV14 CASSQLGLAESYEQYF TGTGCCAGCAGCCAACTTGGACTAGCGGAGTCCTACGAGCAGTACTTC
TRBJ2-7 . . TRBV18 CASSPPGQFGSYEQYF TGTGCCAGCTCACCCCCCGGGCAGTTTGGCTCCTACGAGCAGTACTTC
TRBJ2-5 . . TRBV6-5 CASSGEQGQTQYF TGTGCCTCCTCGGGGGAGCAGGGCCAGACCCAGTACTTC
TRBJ2-7 . TRBD1 TRBV7-9 CASSFYGTGDWVGYEQYF TGTGCCAGCAGCTTTTATGGGACAGGGGATTGGGTTGGCTACGAGCAGTACTTC
TRBJ1-6 few . TRBV10-3 CAISDREGSPLHF TGTGCCATCAGTGACAGGGAAGGTTCACCCCTCCACTTT